The sequence of this TCR beta chain was determined in a study of identical twins. Study-wide points: Abundant beta clonotypes from cord blood bore fewer insertions; memory repertoires lacked this pattern.

TCRdb ran MiXCR on the 5' RACE reads and lists one entry per CDR3 protein. This sample carries approximately 300,000 distinct CDR3 sequences, 9.5% of them seen once, and the ten largest clones take about 7.1%. The CDR3 is 14 residues long. V dropped 3 bases and J dropped 5 bases, with 11 bases sitting between them. Germline V gene data show CDR1 as ENHRY and CDR2 as SYGVKD. The table lists this clonotype with a few counts. The antigen is unknown. The sample was also linked to a second study, of yellow fever vaccine responses in identical twins. This second report adds: Vaccine-induced T cell responses in twins were reportedly observed to appear partly convergent, partly personalized.

This TCR was recovered from a woman between 18 and 29 years old in good health. The rearrangement uses TRBV10-3 and TRBJ2-1; unclear D gene. Sequencing input: CD8+ T cells sorted from blood. CDR3 bases: TGTGCCATCAGTGAACGACGAGAGGACAATGAGCAGTTCTTC. Translation: CAISERREDNEQFF.